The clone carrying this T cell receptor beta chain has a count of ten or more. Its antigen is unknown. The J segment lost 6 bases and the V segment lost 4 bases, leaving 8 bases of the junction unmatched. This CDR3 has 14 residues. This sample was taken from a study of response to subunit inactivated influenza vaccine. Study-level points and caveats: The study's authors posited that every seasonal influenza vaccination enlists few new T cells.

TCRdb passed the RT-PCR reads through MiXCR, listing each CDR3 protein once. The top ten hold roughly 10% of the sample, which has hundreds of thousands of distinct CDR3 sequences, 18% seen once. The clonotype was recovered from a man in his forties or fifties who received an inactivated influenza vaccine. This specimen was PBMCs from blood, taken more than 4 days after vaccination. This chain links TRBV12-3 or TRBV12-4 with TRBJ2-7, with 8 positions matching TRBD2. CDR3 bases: TGTGCCAGCAGTTCTCCCAGCGGGAGTTCCGAGCAGTACTTC. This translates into CASSSPSGSSEQYF.